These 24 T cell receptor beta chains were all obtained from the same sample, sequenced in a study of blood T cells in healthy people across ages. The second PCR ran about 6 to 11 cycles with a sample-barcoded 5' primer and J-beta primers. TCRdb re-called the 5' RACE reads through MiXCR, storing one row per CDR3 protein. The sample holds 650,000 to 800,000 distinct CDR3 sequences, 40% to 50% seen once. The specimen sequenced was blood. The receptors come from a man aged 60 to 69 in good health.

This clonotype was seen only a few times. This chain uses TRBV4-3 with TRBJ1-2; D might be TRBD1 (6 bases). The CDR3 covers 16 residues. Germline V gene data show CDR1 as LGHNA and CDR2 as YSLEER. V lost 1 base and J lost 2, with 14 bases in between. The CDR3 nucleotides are TGCGCCAGCAGCCAAGCCACCGGGCAGGGGAACTATGGCTACACCTTC. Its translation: CASSQATGQGNYGYTF.

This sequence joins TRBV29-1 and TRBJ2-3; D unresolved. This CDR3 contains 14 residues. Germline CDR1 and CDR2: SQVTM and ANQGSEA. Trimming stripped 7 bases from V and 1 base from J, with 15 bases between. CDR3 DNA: TGCAGCGAAACCAGGAGTTCGGGCACAGATACGCAGTATTTT. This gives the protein CSETRSSGTDTQYF.

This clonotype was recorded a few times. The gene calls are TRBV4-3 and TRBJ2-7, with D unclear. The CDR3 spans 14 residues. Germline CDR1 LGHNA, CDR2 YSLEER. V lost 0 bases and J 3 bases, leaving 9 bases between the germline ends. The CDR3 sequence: CASSQDLGDYEQYF. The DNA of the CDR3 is TGCGCCAGCAGCCAAGATCTTGGAGACTACGAGCAGTACTTC.

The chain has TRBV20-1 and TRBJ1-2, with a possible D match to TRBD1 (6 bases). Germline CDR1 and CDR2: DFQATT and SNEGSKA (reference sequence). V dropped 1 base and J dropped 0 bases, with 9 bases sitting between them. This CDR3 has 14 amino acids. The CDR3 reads CSARVEGANYGYTF. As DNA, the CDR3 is TGCAGTGCTAGAGTTGAGGGGGCTAACTATGGCTACACCTTC.

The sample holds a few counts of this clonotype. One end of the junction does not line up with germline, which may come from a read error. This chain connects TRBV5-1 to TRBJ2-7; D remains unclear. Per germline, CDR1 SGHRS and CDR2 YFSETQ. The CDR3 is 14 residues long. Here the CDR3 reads CASSRGFGPYEQYF. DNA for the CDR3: TGCGCCAGCAGCCGCGGATTCGGACCCTACGAGCAGTACTTT. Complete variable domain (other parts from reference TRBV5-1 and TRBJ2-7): KAGVTQTPRYLIKTRGQQVTLSCSPISGHRSVSWYQQTPGQGLQFLFEYFSETQRNKGNFPGRFSGRQFSNSRSEMNVSTLELGDSALYLCASSRGFGPYEQYFGPGTRLTVT.

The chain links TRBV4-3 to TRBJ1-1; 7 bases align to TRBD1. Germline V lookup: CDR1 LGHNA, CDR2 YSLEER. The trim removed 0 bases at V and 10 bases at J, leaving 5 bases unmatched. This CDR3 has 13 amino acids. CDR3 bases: TGCGCCAGCAGCCAAGAAAGGGGGCGCGGAGCTTTCTTT. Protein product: CASSQERGRGAFF.

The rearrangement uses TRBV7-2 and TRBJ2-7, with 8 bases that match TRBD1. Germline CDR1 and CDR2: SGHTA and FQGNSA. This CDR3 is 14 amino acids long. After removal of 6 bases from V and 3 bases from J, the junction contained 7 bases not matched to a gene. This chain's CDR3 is CASRIQGQDYEQYF. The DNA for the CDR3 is TGTGCCAGCAGGATTCAGGGACAGGACTACGAGCAGTACTTC.

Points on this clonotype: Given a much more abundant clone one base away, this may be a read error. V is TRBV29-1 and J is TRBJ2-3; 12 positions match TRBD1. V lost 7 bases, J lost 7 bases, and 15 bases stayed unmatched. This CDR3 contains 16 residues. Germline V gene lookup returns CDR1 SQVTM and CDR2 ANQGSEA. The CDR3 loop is CSAGTGGAGARNTQYF. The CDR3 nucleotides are TGCAGCGCCGGGACAGGGGGCGCTGGGGCAAGGAATACGCAGTATTTT.

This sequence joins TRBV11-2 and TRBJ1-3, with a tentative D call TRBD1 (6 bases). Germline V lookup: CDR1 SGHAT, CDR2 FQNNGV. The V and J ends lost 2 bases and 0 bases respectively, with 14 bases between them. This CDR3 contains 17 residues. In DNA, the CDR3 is TGTGCCAGCAGCTTAACGGGCGGGGGCAGCTCTGGAAACACCATATATTTT. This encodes CASSLTGGGSSGNTIYF.

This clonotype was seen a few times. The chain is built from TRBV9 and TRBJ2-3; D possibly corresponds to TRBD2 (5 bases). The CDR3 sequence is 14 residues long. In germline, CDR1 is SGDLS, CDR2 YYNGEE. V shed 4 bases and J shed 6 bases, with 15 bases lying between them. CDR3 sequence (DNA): TGTGCCAGCAGCCTGACGCCCCAGCGGGATACGCAGTATTTT. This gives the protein CASSLTPQRDTQYF.

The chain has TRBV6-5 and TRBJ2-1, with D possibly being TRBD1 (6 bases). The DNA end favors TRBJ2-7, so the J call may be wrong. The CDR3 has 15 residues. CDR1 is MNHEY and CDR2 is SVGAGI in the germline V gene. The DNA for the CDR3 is TGTGCCAGCAGTTACGAACAGGGTCCCTACAATGAGCAGTACTTC. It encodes CASSYEQGPYNEQYF.

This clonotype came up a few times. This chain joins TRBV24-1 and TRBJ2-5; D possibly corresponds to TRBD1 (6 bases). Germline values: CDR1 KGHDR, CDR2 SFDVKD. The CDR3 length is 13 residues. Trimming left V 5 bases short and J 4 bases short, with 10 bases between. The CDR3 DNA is TGTGCCACCAGTGCACAGGGCGGAGAGACCCAGTACTTC. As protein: CATSAQGGETQYF.

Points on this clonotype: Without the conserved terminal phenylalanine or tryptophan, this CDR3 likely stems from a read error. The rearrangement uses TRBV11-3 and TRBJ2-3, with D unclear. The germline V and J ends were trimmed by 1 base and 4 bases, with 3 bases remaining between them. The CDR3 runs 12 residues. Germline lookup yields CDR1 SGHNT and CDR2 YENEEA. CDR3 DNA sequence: TGTGCCAGCAGCTTAGGAGCAGATACGCAGTATTTG. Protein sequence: CASSLGADTQYL.

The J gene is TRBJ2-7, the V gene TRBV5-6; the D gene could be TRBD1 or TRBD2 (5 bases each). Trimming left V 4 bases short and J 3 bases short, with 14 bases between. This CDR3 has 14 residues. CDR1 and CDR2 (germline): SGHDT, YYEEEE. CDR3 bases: TGTGCCAGCAGCCGCCGACAGACTATCTACGAGCAGTACTTC. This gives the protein CASSRRQTIYEQYF. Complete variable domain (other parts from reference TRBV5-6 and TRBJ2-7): DAGVTQSPTHLIKTRGQQVTLRCSPKSGHDTVSWYQQALGQGPQFIFQYYEEEERQRGNFPDRFSGHQFPNYSSELNVNALLLGDSALYLCASSRRQTIYEQYFGPGTRLTVT.

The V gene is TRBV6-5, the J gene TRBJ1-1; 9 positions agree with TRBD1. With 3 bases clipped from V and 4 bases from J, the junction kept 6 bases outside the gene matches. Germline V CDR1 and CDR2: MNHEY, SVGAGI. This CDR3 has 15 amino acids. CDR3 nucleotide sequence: TGTGCCAGCAGTTATTCCCTGACAGGGGGCACTGAAGCTTTCTTT. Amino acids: CASSYSLTGGTEAFF.

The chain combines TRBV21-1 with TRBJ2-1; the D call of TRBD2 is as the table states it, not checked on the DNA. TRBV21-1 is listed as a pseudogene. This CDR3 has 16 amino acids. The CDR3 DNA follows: TGTGCCAGCAGCAAAAGACAGCGGTATTTCTACAATGAGCAGTTCTTC. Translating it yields CASSKRQRYFYNEQFF.

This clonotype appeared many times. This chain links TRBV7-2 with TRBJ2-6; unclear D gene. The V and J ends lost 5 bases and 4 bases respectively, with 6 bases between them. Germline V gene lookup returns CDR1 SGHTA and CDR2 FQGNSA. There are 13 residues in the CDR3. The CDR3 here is CASSRPGANVLTF. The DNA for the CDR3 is TGTGCCAGCAGCAGGCCGGGGGCCAACGTCCTGACTTTC.

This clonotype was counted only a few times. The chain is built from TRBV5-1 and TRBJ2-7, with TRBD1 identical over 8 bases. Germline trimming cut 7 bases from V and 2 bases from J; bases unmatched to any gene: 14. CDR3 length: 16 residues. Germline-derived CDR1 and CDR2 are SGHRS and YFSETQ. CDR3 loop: CASGLNNGQGPYEQYF. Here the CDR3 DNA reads TGCGCCAGCGGACTCAACAACGGACAGGGTCCCTACGAGCAGTACTTC. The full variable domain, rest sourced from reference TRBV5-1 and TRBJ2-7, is KAGVTQTPRYLIKTRGQQVTLSCSPISGHRSVSWYQQTPGQGLQFLFEYFSETQRNKGNFPGRFSGRQFSNSRSEMNVSTLELGDSALYLCASGLNNGQGPYEQYFGPGTRLTVT.

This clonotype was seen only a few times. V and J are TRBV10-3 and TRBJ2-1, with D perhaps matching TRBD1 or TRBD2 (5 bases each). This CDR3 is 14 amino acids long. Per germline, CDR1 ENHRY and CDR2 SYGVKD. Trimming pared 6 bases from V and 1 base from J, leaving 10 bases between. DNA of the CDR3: TGTGCCATCAGCCCGGGGCAATCCTACAATGAGCAGTTCTTC. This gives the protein CAISPGQSYNEQFF.

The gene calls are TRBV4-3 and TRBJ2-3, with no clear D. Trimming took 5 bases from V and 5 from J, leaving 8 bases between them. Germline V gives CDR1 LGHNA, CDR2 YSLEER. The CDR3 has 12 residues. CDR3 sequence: CASSIRRDTQYF. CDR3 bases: TGCGCCAGCAGCATACGGCGAGATACGCAGTATTTT.

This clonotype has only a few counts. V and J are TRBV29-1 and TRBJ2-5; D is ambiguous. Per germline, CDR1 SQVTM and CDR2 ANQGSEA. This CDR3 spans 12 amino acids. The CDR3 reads CSAALPQETQYF. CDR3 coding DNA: TGCAGTGCAGCACTCCCTCAAGAGACCCAGTACTTC.

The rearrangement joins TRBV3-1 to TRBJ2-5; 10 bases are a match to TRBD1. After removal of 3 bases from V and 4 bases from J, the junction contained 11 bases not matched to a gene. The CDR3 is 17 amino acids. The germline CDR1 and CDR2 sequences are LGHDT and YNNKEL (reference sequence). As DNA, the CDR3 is TGTGCCAGCAGCCAGAGGCCGGGACAGGGGTTCGTAGAGACCCAGTACTTC. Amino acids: CASSQRPGQGFVETQYF.

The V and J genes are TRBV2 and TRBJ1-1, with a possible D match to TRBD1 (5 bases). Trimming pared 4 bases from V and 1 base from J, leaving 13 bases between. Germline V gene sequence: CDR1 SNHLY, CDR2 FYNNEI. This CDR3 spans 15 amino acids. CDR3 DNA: TGTGCCAGCAGTGTCCCGGGGGGAGGGAACACTGAAGCTTTCTTT. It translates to CASSVPGGGNTEAFF.

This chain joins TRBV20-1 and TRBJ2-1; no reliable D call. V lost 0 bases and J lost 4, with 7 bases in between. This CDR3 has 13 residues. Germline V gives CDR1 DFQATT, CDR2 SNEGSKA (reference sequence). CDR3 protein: CSARELRYNEQFF. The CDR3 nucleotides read TGCAGTGCTAGAGAGCTAAGATACAATGAGCAGTTCTTC.